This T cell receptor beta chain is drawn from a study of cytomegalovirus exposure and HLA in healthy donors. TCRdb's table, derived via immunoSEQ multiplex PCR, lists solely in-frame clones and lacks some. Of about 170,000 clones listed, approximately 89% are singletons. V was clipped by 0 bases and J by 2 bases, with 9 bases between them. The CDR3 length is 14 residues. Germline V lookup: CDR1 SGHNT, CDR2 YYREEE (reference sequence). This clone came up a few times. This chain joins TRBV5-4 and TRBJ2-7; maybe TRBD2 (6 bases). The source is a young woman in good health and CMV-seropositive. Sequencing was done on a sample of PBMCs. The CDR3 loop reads CASSLEGRPYEQYF. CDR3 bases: TGTGCCAGCAGCTTGGAGGGGAGGCCCTACGAGCAGTACTTC.